The subject of this entry is one T cell receptor beta chain. The data belong to a study of blood T cell repertoires in COVID-19. Overall study: From the United States, Italy and Spain came samples of acute and convalescent COVID-19. Sources were T cells, B-cell-depleted T cells, or PBMCs; the material itself was cDNA or gDNA.

The germline gives CDR1 SNHLY, CDR2 FYNNEI. The CDR3 loop spans 16 amino acids. V was pared by 3 bases and J by 7 bases, with 8 bases of the junction left unmatched. Original methodology: Estimates of nucleated cell counts were drawn from the amplification of reference gene primers. Sequencing was performed with immunoSEQ multiplex PCR; in TCRdb, only in-frame clones are kept and a portion is missing. V and J calls and clone size follow that table, whereas D and trimming were derived from the DNA. This repertoire shows some 120,000 clones, about 84% found once; its top ten account for 3.9%. The clonotype comes from a man aged 55 to 70 with acute or convalescent COVID-19. The specimen sequenced was peripheral blood. The J gene is TRBJ2-1, the V gene TRBV2, with TRBD2 identical over 11 bases. The CDR3 DNA reads TGTGCCAGCAGTGACATAGCGGGAGGGCCGAGGAATGAGCAGTTCTTC. This sequence encodes CASSDIAGGPRNEQFF.